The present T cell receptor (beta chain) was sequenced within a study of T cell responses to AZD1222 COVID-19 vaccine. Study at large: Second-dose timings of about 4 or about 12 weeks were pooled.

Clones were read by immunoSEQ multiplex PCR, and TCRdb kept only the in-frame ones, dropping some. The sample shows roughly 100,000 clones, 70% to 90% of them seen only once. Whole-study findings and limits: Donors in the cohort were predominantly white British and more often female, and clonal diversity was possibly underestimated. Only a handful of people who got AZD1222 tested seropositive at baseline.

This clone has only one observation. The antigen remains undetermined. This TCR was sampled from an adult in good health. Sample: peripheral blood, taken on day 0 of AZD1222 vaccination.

Here the CDR3 DNA reads TGTGCCAGCAGCGCGACGGCCTATAATTCACCCCTCCACTTT. It specifies CASSATAYNSPLHF. This chain links TRBV27 with TRBJ1-6; D remains unclear. The CDR3 runs to 14 residues. V lost 6 bases and J lost 2, with 8 bases in between. Germline-derived CDR1 and CDR2 are MNHEY and SMNVEV (reference sequence).